This T cell receptor beta chain came from a study of blood T cell repertoires in COVID-19 (dated by TCRdb to 2018 to 2020). Context from the whole study: The collaborator samples originated in the United States, Italy and Spain and spanned the acute and convalescent phases of COVID-19. The repertoires were released in a freely available public database meant as a resource for research on the immune response to SARS-CoV-2. The prospective study material was composed of cDNA or gDNA derived from T cells, B-cell-depleted T cells, or PBMCs. Samples were obtained from the ongoing ImmuneRACE study (first 160 participants) and from 1,200 or so subjects provided by 6 global collaborators. Where HLA class I and class II types were available, the types were taken from metadata supplied by the sample provider, not from assay-based typing. Deeply sampled blood TCRbeta repertoires from subjects exposed to, actively infected with, or recovered from COVID-19 were included in the dataset. The sample metadata nearly always contained a de-identified subject ID, COVID-19 status, age in years and sex.

General findings and caveats noted by the study authors: How much clinical and demographic metadata was included differed by source and by participant, and the metadata was provided uncurated.

At one collaborating source in Seattle, patients were enrolled during active infection and were followed longitudinally through the course of disease. Each collaborating institution followed its own protocols to collect whole blood in K2EDTA tubes. Collaborator samples were shipped for TCRbeta analysis as frozen whole blood, isolated PBMCs, or DNA extracted from either sample type. Comment on this clone: Its cognate antigen has yet to be identified. No qualities accompany the bases; no much larger clone lies one base away.

The immunoSEQ Assay, a bias-controlled multiplex PCR, was used to amplify TCRbeta CDR3 regions from genomic DNA. The paper's processing steps were these. The number of nucleated cells in each sample was estimated by amplification of reference gene primers within the assay. To quantify the absolute abundance of each unique TCRbeta CDR3 rearrangement, sequence reads were collapsed and filtered. For each sample, productive Simpson clonality was calculated as the square root of Simpson's diversity index across productive rearrangements. This is the immuneACCESS table as TCRdb keeps it, with only in-frame sequences that have V and J called. A part of the clones is gone; compared with another copy, unresolved V genes explain less than half, and the rest is unexplained. The V and J calls and clone size are taken from that table; D and trimming were inferred from the DNA. This sample holds about 180,000 clones; about 83% were observed only once. The top ten clones comprise 15% to 20% of the sample.

The material sequenced was peripheral blood. This clonotype was obtained from a person aged 65 to 79 with COVID-19, enrolled during active disease.

In nucleotide form, the sequence is TGTGCCAGCAGCTCGCTTGGGGGGTTGAGCTCCTACGAGCAGTACTTC. Its protein reads: CASSSLGGLSSYEQYF. The V and J genes are TRBV5-4 and TRBJ2-7; a weak D assignment points to TRBD2 (6 bases agree). Taken from cysteine to phenylalanine, the CDR3 has 16 residues. Just the 48-base CDR3 DNA is kept, in frame starting at base 1. V and J are truncated by 3 bases and 0 bases respectively, leaving an intervening sequence of 16 bases. CDR1 and CDR2 (SGHNT, YYREEE) derive from the germline V gene (reference sequence).